The entry that follows covers one T cell receptor (beta chain) sequence. Only in-frame clones appear in the TCRdb table, and some are missing; sequencing was by immunoSEQ multiplex PCR. The data show 25,000 to 30,000 clones, about nine tenths seen once. These data belong to a study of T cell changes during pregnancy in multiple sclerosis. After removal of 5 bases from V and 5 bases from J, the junction contained 5 bases not matched to a gene. CDR1 is SGDLS and CDR2 is YYNGEE in the germline V gene. The CDR3 spans 13 residues. Sequenced material: CD4+ T cells from peripheral blood mononuclear cells, taken in the first trimester of pregnancy. The chain joins TRBV9 to TRBJ2-5, with 8 bases fitting TRBD1. This sequence was found in a female donor in good health, enrolled as a control in a pregnancy study. CDR3 in amino acids: CASRQGARETQYF. The CDR3 DNA is TGTGCCAGCAGGCAGGGGGCGCGGGAGACCCAGTACTTC. The complete variable domain, with remaining parts taken from reference TRBV9 and TRBJ2-5, reads DSGVTQTPKHLITATGQRVTLRCSPRSGDLSVYWYQQSLDQGLQFLIQYYNGEERAKGNILERFSAQQFPDLHSELNLSSLELGDSALYFCASRQGARETQYFGPGTRLLVL.